This TCR beta chain was found in a study of Ad26.COV2.S vaccination and SARS-CoV-2 variants. A remark on this clone: This CDR3 is also generated by other DNA sequences in the sample.

CDR1 is LNHDA and CDR2 is SQIVND in the germline V gene (reference sequence). V lost 8 bases to trimming and J lost 6 bases; unmatched junction nucleotides: 12. The CDR3 covers 14 residues. Profiling relied on immunoSEQ multiplex PCR, and the TCRdb table lists in-frame clones only, not all of them. The table records more than 300,000 clones, just over 85% of them present only once. This sample's treatment: over 15 received Ad26.COV2.S at low or high dose, single or two shots; five or six received placebo; per-sample allocation not given. Sampling occurred on day 63 after the first vaccine or placebo injection.

Here the sequenced sample was peripheral blood, taken in a trial of Ad26.COV2.S vaccine versus placebo. This receptor was identified in a person aged 18 to 65 who received the Ad26.COV2.S COVID-19 vaccine or a placebo. The chain combines TRBV19 with TRBJ2-7; 8 nucleotides match TRBD2. CDR3: CASRGGRALGEQYF. The CDR3 DNA follows: TGTGCCAGTCGGGGGGGGCGGGCTCTCGGCGAGCAGTACTTC.